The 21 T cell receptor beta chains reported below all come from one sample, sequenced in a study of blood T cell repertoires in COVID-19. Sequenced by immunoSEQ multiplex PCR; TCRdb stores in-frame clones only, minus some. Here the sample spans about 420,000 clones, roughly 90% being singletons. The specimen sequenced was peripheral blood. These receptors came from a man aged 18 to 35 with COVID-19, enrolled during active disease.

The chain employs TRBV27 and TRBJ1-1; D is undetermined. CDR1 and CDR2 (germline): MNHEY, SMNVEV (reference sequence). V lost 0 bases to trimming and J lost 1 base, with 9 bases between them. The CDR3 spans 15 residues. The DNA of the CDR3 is TGTGCCAGCAGTTTATCTGGTGGCGGGAACACTGAAGCTTTCTTT. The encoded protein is CASSLSGGGNTEAFF.

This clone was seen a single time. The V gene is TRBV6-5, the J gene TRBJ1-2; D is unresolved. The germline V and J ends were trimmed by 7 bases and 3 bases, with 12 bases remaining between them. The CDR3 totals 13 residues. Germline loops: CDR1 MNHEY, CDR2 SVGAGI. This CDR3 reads CASTPEGYYGYTF. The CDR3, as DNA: TGTGCCAGCACCCCGGAGGGATACTATGGCTACACCTTC.

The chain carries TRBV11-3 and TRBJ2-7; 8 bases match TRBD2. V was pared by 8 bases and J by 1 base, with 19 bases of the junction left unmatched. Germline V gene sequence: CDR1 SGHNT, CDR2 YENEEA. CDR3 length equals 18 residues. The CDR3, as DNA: TGTGCCAGCGGTGGGGTCGGGAGGGATCAAACAAATTCCTACGAGCAGTACTTC. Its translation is CASGGVGRDQTNSYEQYF.

CDR3 in DNA: TGTGCCAGCAGAAGACAGGGGGCGCGGAACACTGAAGCTTTCTTT. This gives the protein CASRRQGARNTEAFF. The chain links TRBV6-4 to TRBJ1-1; the match to TRBD1 covers 10 bases. The trim removed 6 bases at V and 1 base at J, leaving 5 bases unmatched. This CDR3 has 15 amino acids. The germline gives CDR1 MRHNA, CDR2 SNTAGT.

The CDR3 bases are TGTGCCAGCAGGATACAGGGGAATCAGCCCCAGCATTTT. This codes for CASRIQGNQPQHF. This chain uses TRBV2 with TRBJ1-5, with TRBD1 matching 7 bases. Trimming removed 6 bases from V and 4 bases from J; junction bases left unmatched: 3. The CDR3 is 13 residues long. Germline CDR1 SNHLY, CDR2 FYNNEI.

CDR3 bases: TGTGCCAGTAGTATGGCTAGCGGCTCCTACAATGAGCAGTTCTTC. Encoded protein: CASSMASGSYNEQFF. The chain carries TRBV19 and TRBJ2-1; 7 bases match TRBD2. From germline, CDR1 is LNHDA and CDR2 SQIVND (reference sequence). CDR3 length equals 15 residues. Trimming removed 3 bases from V and 0 bases from J; junction bases left unmatched: 2.

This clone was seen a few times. CDR3 sequence (DNA): TGTGCCAGCAGCGTAGACAGCGGACGAAGGTACGAGCAGTACTTC. Translating gives CASSVDSGRRYEQYF. This rearrangement joins TRBV9 to TRBJ2-7; D might be TRBD2 (5 bases). In germline, CDR1 is SGDLS, CDR2 YYNGEE. The CDR3 extends over 15 amino acids. Trimming took 0 bases from V and 4 from J, leaving 14 bases between them.

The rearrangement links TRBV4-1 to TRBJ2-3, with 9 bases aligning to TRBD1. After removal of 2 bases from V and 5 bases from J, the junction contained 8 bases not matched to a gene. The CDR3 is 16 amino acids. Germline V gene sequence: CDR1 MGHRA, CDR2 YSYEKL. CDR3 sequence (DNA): TGCGCCAGCAGCCAAATCGGGACAGGGCCCCTAGATACGCAGTATTTT. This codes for CASSQIGTGPLDTQYF.

CDR3 sequence (DNA): TGTGCCAGTAGTATCGGGACTAGTAGGGATGAGCAGTTCTTC. Translation: CASSIGTSRDEQFF. This chain uses TRBV19 with TRBJ2-1; 8 nucleotides line up with TRBD2. Germline lookup yields CDR1 LNHDA and CDR2 SQIVND (reference sequence). The V segment lost 3 bases and the J segment 8 bases; nucleotides outside the gene matches: 6. The CDR3 is made up of 14 amino acids.

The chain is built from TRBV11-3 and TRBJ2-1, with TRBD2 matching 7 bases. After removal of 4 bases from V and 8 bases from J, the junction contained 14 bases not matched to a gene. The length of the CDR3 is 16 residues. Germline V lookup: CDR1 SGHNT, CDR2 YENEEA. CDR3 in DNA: TGTGCCAGCAGCTACCTACAGAGCGGGACCTATCATGAGCAGTTCTTC. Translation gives CASSYLQSGTYHEQFF.

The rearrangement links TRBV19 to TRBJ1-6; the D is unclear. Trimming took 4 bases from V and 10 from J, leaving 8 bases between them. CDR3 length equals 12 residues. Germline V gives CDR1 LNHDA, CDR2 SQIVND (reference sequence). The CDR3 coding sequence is TGTGCCAGTAGTAATCGGCGGTCACCCCTCCACTTT. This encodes CASSNRRSPLHF.

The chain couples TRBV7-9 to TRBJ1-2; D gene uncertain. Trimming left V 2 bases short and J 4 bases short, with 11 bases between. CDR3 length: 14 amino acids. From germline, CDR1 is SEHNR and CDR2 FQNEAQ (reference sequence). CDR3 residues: CASSLTSTVYGYTF. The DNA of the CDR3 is TGTGCCAGCAGCTTAACCTCTACTGTCTATGGCTACACCTTC.

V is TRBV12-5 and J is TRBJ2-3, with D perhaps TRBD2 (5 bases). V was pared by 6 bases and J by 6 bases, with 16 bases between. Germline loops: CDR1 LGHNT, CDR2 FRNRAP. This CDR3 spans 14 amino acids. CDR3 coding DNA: TGTGCTAGTGGCCCGGAGGAAGGTGGTGATACGCAGTATTTT. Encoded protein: CASGPEEGGDTQYF.

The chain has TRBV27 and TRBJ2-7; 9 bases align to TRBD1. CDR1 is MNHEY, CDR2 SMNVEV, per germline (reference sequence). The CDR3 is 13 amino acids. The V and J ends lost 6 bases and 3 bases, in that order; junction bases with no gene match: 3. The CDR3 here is CASRQGAYYEQYF. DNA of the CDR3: TGTGCCAGCAGACAGGGGGCTTACTACGAGCAGTACTTC.

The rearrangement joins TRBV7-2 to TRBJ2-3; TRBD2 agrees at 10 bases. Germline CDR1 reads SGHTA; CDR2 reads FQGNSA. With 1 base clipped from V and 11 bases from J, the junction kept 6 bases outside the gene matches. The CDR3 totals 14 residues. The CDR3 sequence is CASSLVASGGGQYF. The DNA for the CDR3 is TGTGCCAGCAGCTTAGTGGCTAGCGGGGGTGGGCAGTATTTT.

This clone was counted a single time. In DNA, the CDR3 is TGCGCCAGCAGCCAACCCGTAGCGATGGGGATAAATCAGCCCCAGCATTTT. It codes for CASSQPVAMGINQPQHF. V and J are TRBV4-1 and TRBJ1-5; D is uncertain. CDR3 length equals 17 residues. Trimming left V 2 bases short and J 4 bases short, with 18 bases between. Looked up from germline, CDR1 is MGHRA and CDR2 is YSYEKL.

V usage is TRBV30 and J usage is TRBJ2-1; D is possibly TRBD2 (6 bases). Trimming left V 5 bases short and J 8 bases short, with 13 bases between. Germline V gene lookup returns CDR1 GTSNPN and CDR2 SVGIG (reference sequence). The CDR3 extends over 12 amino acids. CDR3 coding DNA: TGTGCCTGGTCTCTAGCGAAGTATGAGCAGTTCTTC. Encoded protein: CAWSLAKYEQFF.

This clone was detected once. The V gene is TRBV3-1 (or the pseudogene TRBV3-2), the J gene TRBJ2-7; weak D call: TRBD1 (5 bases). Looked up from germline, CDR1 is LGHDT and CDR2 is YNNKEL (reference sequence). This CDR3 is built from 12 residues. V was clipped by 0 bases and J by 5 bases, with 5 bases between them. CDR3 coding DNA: TGTGCCAGCAGCCAAGAAGGGGACGAGCAGTACTTC. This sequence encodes CASSQEGDEQYF.

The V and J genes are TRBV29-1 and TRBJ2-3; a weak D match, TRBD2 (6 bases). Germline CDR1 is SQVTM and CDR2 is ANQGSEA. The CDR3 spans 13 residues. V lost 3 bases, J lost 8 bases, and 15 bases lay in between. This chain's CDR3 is CSVEFGLGGTQYF. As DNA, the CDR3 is TGCAGCGTTGAGTTCGGGTTGGGGGGTACGCAGTATTTT.

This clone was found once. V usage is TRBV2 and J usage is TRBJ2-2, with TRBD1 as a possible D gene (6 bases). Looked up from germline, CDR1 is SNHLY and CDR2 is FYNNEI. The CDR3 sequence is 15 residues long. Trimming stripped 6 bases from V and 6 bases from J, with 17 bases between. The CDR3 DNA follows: TGTGCCAGCAGCGACGTGAGGGGGACGGCCGGGGAGCTGTTTTTT. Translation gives CASSDVRGTAGELFF.

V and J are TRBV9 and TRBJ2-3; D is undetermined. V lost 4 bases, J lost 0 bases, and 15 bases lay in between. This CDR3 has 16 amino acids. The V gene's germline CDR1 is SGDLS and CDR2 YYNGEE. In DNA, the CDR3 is TGTGCCAGCAGCACTCTAGGAACTTCTAGCACAGATACGCAGTATTTT. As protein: CASSTLGTSSTDTQYF.